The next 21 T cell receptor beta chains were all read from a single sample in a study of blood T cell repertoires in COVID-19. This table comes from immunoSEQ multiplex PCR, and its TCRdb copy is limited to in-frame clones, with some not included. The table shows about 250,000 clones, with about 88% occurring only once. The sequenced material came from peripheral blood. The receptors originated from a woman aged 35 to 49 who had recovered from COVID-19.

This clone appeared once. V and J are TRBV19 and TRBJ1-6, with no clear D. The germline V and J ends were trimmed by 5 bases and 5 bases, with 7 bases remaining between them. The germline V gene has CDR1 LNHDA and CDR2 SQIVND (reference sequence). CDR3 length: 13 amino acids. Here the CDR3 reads CASSAGNNSPLHF. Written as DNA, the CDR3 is TGTGCCAGTAGTGCAGGAAATAATTCACCCCTCCACTTT.

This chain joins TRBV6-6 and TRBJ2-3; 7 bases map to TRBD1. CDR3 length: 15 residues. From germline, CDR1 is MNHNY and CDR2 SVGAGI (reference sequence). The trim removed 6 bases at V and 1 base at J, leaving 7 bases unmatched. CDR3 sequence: CASRQNRGGTDTQYF. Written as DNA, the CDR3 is TGTGCCAGCAGGCAGAACAGGGGTGGCACAGATACGCAGTATTTT.

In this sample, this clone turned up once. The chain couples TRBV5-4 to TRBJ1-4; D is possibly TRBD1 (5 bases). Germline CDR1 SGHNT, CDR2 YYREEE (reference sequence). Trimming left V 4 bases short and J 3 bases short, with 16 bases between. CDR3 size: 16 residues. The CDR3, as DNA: TGTGCCAGCAGCCCGCAGGGCGAGGTGGCTAATGAAAAACTGTTTTTT. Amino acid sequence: CASSPQGEVANEKLFF. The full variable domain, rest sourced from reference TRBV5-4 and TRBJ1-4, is ETGVTQSPTHLIKTRGQQVTLRCSSQSGHNTVSWYQQALGQGPQFIFQYYREEENGRGNFPPRFSGLQFPNYSSELNVNALELDDSALYLCASSPQGEVANEKLFFGSGTQLSVL.

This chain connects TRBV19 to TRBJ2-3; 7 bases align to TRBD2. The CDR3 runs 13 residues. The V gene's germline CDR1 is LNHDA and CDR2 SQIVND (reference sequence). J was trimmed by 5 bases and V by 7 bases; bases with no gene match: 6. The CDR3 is CASTPSGLDTQYF. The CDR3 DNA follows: TGTGCCAGTACCCCTAGCGGCTTAGATACGCAGTATTTT.

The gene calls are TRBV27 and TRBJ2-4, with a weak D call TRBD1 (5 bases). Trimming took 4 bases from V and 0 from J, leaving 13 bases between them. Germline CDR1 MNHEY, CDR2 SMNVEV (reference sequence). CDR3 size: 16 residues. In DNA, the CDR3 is TGTGCCAGCAGTTCCGGACACCCGCTAGCCAAAAACATTCAGTACTTC. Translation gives CASSSGHPLAKNIQYF.

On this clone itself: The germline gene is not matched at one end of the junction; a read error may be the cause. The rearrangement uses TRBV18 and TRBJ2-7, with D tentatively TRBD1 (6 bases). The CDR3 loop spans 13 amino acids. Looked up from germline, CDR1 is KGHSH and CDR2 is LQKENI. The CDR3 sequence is CASSPAPGHLVHF. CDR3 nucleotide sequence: TGTGCCAGCTCACCCGCCCCGGGACATTTAGTGCACTTC.

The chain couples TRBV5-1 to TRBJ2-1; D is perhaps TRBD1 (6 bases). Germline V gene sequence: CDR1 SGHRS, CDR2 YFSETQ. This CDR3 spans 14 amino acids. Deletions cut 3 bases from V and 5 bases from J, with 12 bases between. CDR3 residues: CASSSRGRNNEQFF. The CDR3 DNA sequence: TGCGCCAGCAGCTCCAGGGGACGCAACAATGAGCAGTTCTTC.

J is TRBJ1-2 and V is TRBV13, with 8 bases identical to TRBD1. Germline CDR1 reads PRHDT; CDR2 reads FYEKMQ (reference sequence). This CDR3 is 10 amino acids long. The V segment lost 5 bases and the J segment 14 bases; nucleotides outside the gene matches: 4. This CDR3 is CASSPDRATF. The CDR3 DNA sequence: TGTGCCAGCAGCCCGGACAGGGCTACCTTC.

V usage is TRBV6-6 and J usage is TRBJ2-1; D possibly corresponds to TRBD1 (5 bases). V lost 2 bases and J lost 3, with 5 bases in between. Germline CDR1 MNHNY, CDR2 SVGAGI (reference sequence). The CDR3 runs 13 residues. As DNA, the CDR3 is TGTGCCAGCAGTTACCAGGGCTACAATGAGCAGTTCTTC. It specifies CASSYQGYNEQFF.

CDR3 region: CASSKGWGLTNAPRMSVQYF. The CDR3 DNA is TGTGCCAGCAGCAAAGGTTGGGGACTCACCAACGCCCCCCGCATGTCAGTCCAGTATTTT. The chain has TRBV21-1 and TRBJ2-3; TRBD2 is taken as the D call from the table, unchecked against the DNA. TRBV21-1 is tagged as a pseudogene. This CDR3 has 20 amino acids.

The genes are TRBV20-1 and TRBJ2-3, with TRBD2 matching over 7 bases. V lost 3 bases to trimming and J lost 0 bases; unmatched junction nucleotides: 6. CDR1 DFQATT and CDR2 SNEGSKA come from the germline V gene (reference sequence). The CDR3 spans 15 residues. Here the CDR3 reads CSASGATSSTDTQYF. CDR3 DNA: TGCAGTGCTAGTGGGGCGACTAGCAGCACAGATACGCAGTATTTT.

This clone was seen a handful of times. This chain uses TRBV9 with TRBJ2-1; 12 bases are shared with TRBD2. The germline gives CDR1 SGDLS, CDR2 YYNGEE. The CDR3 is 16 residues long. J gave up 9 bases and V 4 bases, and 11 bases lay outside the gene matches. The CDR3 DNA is TGTGCCAGCAGCCCGAGGGGTCTAGCGGGAGGGGTTGAGCAGTTCTTC. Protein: CASSPRGLAGGVEQFF.

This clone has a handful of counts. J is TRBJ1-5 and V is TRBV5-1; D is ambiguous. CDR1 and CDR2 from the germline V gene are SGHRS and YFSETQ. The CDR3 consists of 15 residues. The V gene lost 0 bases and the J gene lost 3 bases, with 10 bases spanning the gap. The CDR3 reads CASSLAGETNQPQHF. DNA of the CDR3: TGCGCCAGCAGCTTGGCCGGGGAGACCAATCAGCCCCAGCATTTT.

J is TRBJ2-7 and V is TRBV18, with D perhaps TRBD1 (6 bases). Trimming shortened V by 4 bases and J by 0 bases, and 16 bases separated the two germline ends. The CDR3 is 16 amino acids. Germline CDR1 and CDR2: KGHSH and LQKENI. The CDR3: CASSRQGPPGSYEQYF. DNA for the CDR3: TGTGCCAGCTCACGGCAGGGGCCTCCGGGCTCCTACGAGCAGTACTTC.

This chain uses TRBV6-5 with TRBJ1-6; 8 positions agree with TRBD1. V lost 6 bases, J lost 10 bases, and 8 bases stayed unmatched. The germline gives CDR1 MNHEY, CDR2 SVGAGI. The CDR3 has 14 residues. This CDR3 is CASRETGAASPLHF. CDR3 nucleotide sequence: TGTGCCAGCAGAGAGACAGGGGCCGCGTCACCCCTCCACTTT.

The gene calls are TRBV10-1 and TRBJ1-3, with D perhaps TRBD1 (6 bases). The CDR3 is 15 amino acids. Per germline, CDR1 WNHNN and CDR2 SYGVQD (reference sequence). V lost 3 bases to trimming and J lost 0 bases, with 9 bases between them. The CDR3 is CASSDHRASGNTIYF. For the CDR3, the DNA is TGCGCCAGCAGTGACCACAGGGCCTCTGGAAACACCATATATTTT.

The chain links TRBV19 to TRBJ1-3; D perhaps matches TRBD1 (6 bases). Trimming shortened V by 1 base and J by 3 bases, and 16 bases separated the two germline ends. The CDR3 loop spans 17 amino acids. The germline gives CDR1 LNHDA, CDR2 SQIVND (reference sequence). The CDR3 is CASSIGGTGIVGNTIYF. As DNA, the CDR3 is TGTGCCAGTAGTATAGGGGGAACAGGGATCGTTGGAAACACCATATATTTT. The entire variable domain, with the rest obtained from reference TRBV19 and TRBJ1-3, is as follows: DGGITQSPKYLFRKEGQNVTLSCEQNLNHDAMYWYRQDPGQGLRLIYYSQIVNDFQKGDIAEGYSVSREKKESFPLTVTSAQKNPTAFYLCASSIGGTGIVGNTIYFGEGSWLTVV.

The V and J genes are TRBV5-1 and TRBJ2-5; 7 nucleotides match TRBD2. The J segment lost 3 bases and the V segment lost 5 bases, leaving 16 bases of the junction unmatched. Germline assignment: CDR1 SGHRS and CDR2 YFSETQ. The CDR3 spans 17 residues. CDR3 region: CASRQRSWASGEETQYF. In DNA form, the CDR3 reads TGCGCCAGCAGGCAACGGTCGTGGGCCAGCGGGGAAGAGACCCAGTACTTC.

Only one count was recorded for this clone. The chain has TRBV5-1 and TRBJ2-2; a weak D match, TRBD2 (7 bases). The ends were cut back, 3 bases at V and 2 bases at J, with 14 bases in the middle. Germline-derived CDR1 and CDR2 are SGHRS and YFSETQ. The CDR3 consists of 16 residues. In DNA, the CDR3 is TGCGCCAGCAGCTCCGGGGGGCTCGTCAACACCGGGGAGCTGTTTTTT. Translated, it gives CASSSGGLVNTGELFF.

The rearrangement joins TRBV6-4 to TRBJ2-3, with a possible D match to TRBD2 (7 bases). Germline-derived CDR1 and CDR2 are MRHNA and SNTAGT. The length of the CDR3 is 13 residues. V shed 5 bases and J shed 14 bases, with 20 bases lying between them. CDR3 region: CASSPWSGGFRYF. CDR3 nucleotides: TGTGCCAGCAGTCCATGGTCGGGGGGCTTTAGGTATTTT.

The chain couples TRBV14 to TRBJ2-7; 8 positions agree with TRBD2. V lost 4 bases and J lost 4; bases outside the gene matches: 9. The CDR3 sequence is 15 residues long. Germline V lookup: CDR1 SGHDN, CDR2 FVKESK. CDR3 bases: TGTGCCAGCAGCCCCCGGGGGGGGGTCGGTTACGAGCAGTACTTC. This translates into CASSPRGGVGYEQYF. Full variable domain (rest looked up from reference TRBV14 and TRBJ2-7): EAGVTQFPSHSVIEKGQTVTLRCDPISGHDNLYWYRRVMGKEIKFLLHFVKESKQDESGMPNNRFLAERTGGTYSTLKVQPAELEDSGVYFCASSPRGGVGYEQYFGPGTRLTVT.